This TCR beta chain was sequenced in a study of breast tumors, draining lymph nodes, adjacent tissues. As to this clonotype: Its target is not known.

From germline, CDR1 is SGHNT and CDR2 YYREEE (reference sequence). This CDR3 is built from 15 residues. Trimming cost V 2 bases and J 6 bases, with 17 bases left between them. Study findings and constraints: Compared with lymph nodes, tumors were less diverse; compared with nontumor tissue, more.

TCRdb used MiXCR to reprocess the multiplex PCR reads, holding one entry per CDR3 protein. The sample consists of fewer than 15,000 distinct CDR3 sequences, approximately 50% of them appearing once. The genes are TRBV5-4 and TRBJ1-1, with D possibly being TRBD1 (6 bases). The receptor was isolated from a female donor with breast cancer. Some clones in this sample may be carry-over from other donors' samples. The specimen was tumor-adjacent breast tissue. The CDR3 spells CASSFPRGREAEAFF. CDR3 DNA: TGTGCCAGCAGCTTTCCCCGGGGGCGTGAGGCTGAAGCTTTCTTT.